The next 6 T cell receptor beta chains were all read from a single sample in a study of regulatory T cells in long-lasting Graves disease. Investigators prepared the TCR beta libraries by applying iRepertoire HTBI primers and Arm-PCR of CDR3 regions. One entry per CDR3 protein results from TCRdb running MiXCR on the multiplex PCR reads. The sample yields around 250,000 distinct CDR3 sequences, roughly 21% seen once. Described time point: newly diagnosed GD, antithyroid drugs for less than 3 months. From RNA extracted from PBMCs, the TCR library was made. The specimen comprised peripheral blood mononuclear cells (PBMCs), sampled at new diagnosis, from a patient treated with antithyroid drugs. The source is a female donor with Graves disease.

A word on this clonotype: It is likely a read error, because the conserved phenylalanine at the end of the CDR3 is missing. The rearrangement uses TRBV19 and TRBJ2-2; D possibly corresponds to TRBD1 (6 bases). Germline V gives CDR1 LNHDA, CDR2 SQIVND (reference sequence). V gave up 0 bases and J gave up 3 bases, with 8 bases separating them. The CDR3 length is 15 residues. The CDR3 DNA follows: TGTGCCAGTAGTATAGATCCAGGGGACACCGGGGAGCTGTTTCTT. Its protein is CASSIDPGDTGELFL.

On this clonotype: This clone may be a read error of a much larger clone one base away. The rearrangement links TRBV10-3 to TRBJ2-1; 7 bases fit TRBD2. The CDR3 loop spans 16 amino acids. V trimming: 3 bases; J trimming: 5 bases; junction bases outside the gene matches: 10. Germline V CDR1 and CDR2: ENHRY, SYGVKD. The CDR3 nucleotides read TGTGCCATCAGTGACTCAGGCGGGAGTGGGGACAATGAGCAGTTCTTC. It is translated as CAISDSGGSGDNEQFF.

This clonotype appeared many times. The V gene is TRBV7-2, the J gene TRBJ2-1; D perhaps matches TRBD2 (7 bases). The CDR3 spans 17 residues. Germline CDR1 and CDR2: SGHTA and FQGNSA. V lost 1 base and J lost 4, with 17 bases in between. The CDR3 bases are TGTGCCAGCAGCTTAGGGGGGGCGGGGGCGTTGTACAATGAGCAGTTCTTC. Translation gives CASSLGGAGALYNEQFF.

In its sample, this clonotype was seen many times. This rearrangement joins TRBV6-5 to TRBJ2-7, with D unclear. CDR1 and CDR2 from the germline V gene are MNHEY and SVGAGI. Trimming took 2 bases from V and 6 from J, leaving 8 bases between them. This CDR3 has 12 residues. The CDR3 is CASSYLGGEQYF. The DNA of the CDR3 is TGTGCCAGCAGTTACCTGGGCGGCGAGCAGTACTTC.

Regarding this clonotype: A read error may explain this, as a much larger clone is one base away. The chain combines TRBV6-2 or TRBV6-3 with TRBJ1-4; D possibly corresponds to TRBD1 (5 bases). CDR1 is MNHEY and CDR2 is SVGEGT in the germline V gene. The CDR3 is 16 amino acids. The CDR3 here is CASSPGRTATNEKLVF. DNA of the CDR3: TGTGCCAGCAGCCCGGGACGGACTGCAACTAATGAAAAACTGGTTTTT.

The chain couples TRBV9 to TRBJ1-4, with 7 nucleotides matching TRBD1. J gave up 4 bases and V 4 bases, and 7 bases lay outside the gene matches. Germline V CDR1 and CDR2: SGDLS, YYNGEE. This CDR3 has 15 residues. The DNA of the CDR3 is TGTGCCAGCAGCATTTGGACAGGTGATAATGAAAAACTGTTTTTT. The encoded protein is CASSIWTGDNEKLFF. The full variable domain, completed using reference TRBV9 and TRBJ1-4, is DSGVTQTPKHLITATGQRVTLRCSPRSGDLSVYWYQQSLDQGLQFLIQYYNGEERAKGNILERFSAQQFPDLHSELNLSSLELGDSALYFCASSIWTGDNEKLFFGSGTQLSVL.